A selection of T cell receptor beta chains follows, all from one sample in a study of cytomegalovirus exposure and HLA in healthy donors. Repertoires were generated with immunoSEQ multiplex PCR, while TCRdb's copy carries only in-frame clones and drops some. Among under 300,000 clones listed, approximately 80% were seen once. What was sequenced was PBMCs. The receptors come from a woman aged 55-70 years in good health and CMV-seropositive. Each CDR3 is given with its conserved first and last residue. Each record gives: D gene, CDR3 length, clone size, J gene, V gene, CDR3 DNA, CDR3 protein. The D gene is left open where the match is weak. Clone size is not always given. Where it is, it says once, few, many or a class for expanded clones.

d_call: TRBD2; cdr3_length: 18; clone_size: -; j_call: TRBJ2-1; v_call: TRBV7-8; cdr3_nt: TGTGCCAGCAGCTTAGTCCCACTAGCGGGAGGGCCCATCAGTGAGCAGTTCTTC; cdr3_aa: CASSLVPLAGGPISEQFF
d_call: -; cdr3_length: 14; clone_size: once; j_call: TRBJ1-2; v_call: TRBV7-2; cdr3_nt: TGTGCCAGCAGACCCCCCGACAGGAACTATGGCTACACCTTC; cdr3_aa: CASRPPDRNYGYTF
d_call: -; cdr3_length: 13; clone_size: once; j_call: TRBJ2-7; v_call: TRBV5-1; cdr3_nt: TGCGCCAGCAGCTTGAAGGGGTCCTACGAGCAGTACTTC; cdr3_aa: CASSLKGSYEQYF
d_call: TRBD1; cdr3_length: 14; clone_size: -; j_call: TRBJ2-7; v_call: TRBV7-9; cdr3_nt: TGTTCCAGCAGCCCACGCGGACAGGCCAACGAGCAGTACTTC; cdr3_aa: CSSSPRGQANEQYF
d_call: -; cdr3_length: 15; clone_size: -; j_call: TRBJ1-4; v_call: TRBV19; cdr3_nt: TGTGCCAGTAGTATAGTGACATCAACTAATGAAAAACTGTTTTTT; cdr3_aa: CASSIVTSTNEKLFF
d_call: TRBD1; cdr3_length: 17; clone_size: -; j_call: TRBJ1-1; v_call: TRBV18; cdr3_nt: TGTGCCAGCTCACCGGGACAGGGGAGGTCACAGAGTACTGAAGCTTTCTTT; cdr3_aa: CASSPGQGRSQSTEAFF
d_call: TRBD2; cdr3_length: 19; clone_size: -; j_call: TRBJ2-1; v_call: TRBV7-9; cdr3_nt: TGTGCCAGCAGCTTCCCGGGACTAGCGGGACCATACTCCTACAATGAGCAGTTCTTC; cdr3_aa: CASSFPGLAGPYSYNEQFF
d_call: -; cdr3_length: 15; clone_size: -; j_call: TRBJ1-5; v_call: TRBV2; cdr3_nt: TGTGCCAGCAGCGGAGCGGGGCTGGGCAATCAGCCCCAGCATTTT; cdr3_aa: CASSGAGLGNQPQHF
d_call: TRBD1; cdr3_length: 15; clone_size: few; j_call: TRBJ1-4; v_call: TRBV7-2; cdr3_nt: TGTGCCAGCAGTCCAGCGGCAGGGGGCGGTGAAAAACTGTTTTTT; cdr3_aa: CASSPAAGGGEKLFF
d_call: TRBD1; cdr3_length: 16; clone_size: -; j_call: TRBJ2-2; v_call: TRBV9; cdr3_nt: TGTGCCAGCAGCCCCGGGACAGCCCCGAACACCGGGGAGCTGTTTTTT; cdr3_aa: CASSPGTAPNTGELFF
d_call: -; cdr3_length: 12; clone_size: -; j_call: TRBJ2-7; v_call: TRBV29-1; cdr3_nt: TGCAGCGTTGAAGATGGGAGCTACGAGCAGTACTTC; cdr3_aa: CSVEDGSYEQYF
d_call: -; cdr3_length: 16; clone_size: -; j_call: TRBJ2-1; v_call: TRBV4-1; cdr3_nt: TGCGCCAGCAGCCAAGATATAGTGATAGCATCCAATGAGCAGTTCTTC; cdr3_aa: CASSQDIVIASNEQFF
d_call: -; cdr3_length: 15; clone_size: -; j_call: TRBJ2-5; v_call: TRBV4-1; cdr3_nt: TGCGCCAGCAGCCAAGTAGGTAGTCGGGAAGGGACCCAGTACTTC; cdr3_aa: CASSQVGSREGTQYF
d_call: -; cdr3_length: 14; clone_size: -; j_call: TRBJ2-7; v_call: TRBV15; cdr3_nt: TGTGCCACCAGATCAGGACTAGGGGGCTACGAGCAGTACTTC; cdr3_aa: CATRSGLGGYEQYF
d_call: TRBD2; cdr3_length: 17; clone_size: -; j_call: TRBJ2-1; v_call: TRBV7-9; cdr3_nt: TGTGCCAGCAGCTCCCGACTAGCGGGAGGGTTGAGTGGTGAGCAGTTCTTC; cdr3_aa: CASSSRLAGGLSGEQFF
d_call: -; cdr3_length: 13; clone_size: few; j_call: TRBJ2-1; v_call: TRBV29-1; cdr3_nt: TGCAGCGTTGGATGGTCAGTTGGTGGTGAGCAGTTCTTC; cdr3_aa: CSVGWSVGGEQFF
d_call: TRBD2; cdr3_length: 16; clone_size: -; j_call: TRBJ2-3; v_call: TRBV25-1; cdr3_nt: TGTGCCAGCAGTGGCTTTCGAAGCGGGGGCGCAGATACGCAGTATTTT; cdr3_aa: CASSGFRSGGADTQYF
d_call: -; cdr3_length: 16; clone_size: -; j_call: TRBJ2-1; v_call: TRBV5-6; cdr3_nt: TGTGCCAGCAGCTTCCTCGGGTCGGGAGTATACAATGAGCAGTTCTTC; cdr3_aa: CASSFLGSGVYNEQFF
d_call: TRBD1; cdr3_length: 13; clone_size: -; j_call: TRBJ2-7; v_call: TRBV29-1; cdr3_nt: TGCAGCGTTGACTGGGGACAGAACTACGAGCAGTACTTC; cdr3_aa: CSVDWGQNYEQYF
d_call: TRBD2; cdr3_length: 16; clone_size: -; j_call: TRBJ2-3; v_call: TRBV9; cdr3_nt: TGTGCCAGCAGCGTATCGACTAGCGGGAGCACAGATACGCAGTATTTT; cdr3_aa: CASSVSTSGSTDTQYF
d_call: -; cdr3_length: 14; clone_size: -; j_call: TRBJ1-1; v_call: TRBV18; cdr3_nt: TGTGCCAGCGGACTTATCGCGGAGAACACTGAAGCTTTCTTT; cdr3_aa: CASGLIAENTEAFF